The present entry profiles one T cell receptor (beta chain) with its context. All of the isolated RNA was reverse transcribed, so expressed TCRB transcripts were sequenced. Assay: immunoSEQ multiplex PCR; the TCRdb copy retains only in-frame clones and omits some. The sample yields over 700,000 clones, roughly 16% seen once. The V segment lost 3 bases and the J segment 4 bases; nucleotides outside the gene matches: 6. CDR3 length equals 15 residues. Germline values: CDR1 MDHEN, CDR2 SYDVKM. This entry is derived from a study of beta chain features in type 1 diabetes. Study at large: Patients did not differ from healthy donors in age, gender or cell yield.

The genes are TRBV28 and TRBJ1-5, with TRBD1 matching 7 bases. This sequence originates from a woman aged 18-29 years in good health. Sequenced: naive CD4+ T cells from blood. The CDR3: CASSFIFRGNQPQHF. In nucleotides, the CDR3 is TGTGCCAGCAGTTTTATATTCAGGGGGAATCAGCCCCAGCATTTT.